The 31 T cell receptor beta chains below come from one sample, sequenced in a study of radiotherapy plus CTLA-4 blockade in lung cancer. Sequencing was performed with immunoSEQ multiplex PCR; in TCRdb, only in-frame clones are kept and a portion is missing. The sample consists of over 50,000 clones, more than 65% of them appearing once. This material consisted of peripheral blood, taken from a patient treated with radiotherapy plus ipilimumab. The receptors derive from a human donor with non-small cell lung cancer who had a partial response to radiotherapy plus ipilimumab.

The chain employs TRBV5-1 and TRBJ2-7; 7 bases are a match to TRBD1. Germline V gene lookup returns CDR1 SGHRS and CDR2 YFSETQ. The junction had 11 bases not matched to a gene; V was cut back by 4 bases and J by 7 bases. This CDR3 is 14 amino acids long. CDR3: CASSTGQTAEEQYF. CDR3 DNA: TGCGCCAGCAGCACGGGACAGACTGCGGAAGAGCAGTACTTC.

This clone is a singleton in its sample. V and J are TRBV6-5 and TRBJ1-1; D gene unclear. The CDR3 extends over 15 amino acids. The germline V and J ends were trimmed by 3 bases and 1 base, with 12 bases remaining between them. The V gene's germline CDR1 is MNHEY and CDR2 SVGAGI. The CDR3 loop reads CASSYSGLQNTEAFF. The CDR3 DNA reads TGTGCCAGCAGTTATTCCGGACTCCAGAACACTGAAGCTTTCTTT.

V gene TRBV27 combines with J gene TRBJ1-1; D perhaps matches TRBD1 (6 bases). V was cut by 6 bases and J by 0 bases, with 11 bases left in between. The CDR3 consists of 14 residues. Germline CDR1 reads MNHEY; CDR2 reads SMNVEV (reference sequence). The CDR3 DNA reads as TGTGCCAGCAGCGTACGACAGGTGAACACTGAAGCTTTCTTT. Translating it yields CASSVRQVNTEAFF.

The gene calls are TRBV5-1 and TRBJ1-2; TRBD1 agrees at 9 bases. The J segment lost 4 bases and the V segment lost 4 bases, leaving 5 bases of the junction unmatched. Germline V gene data show CDR1 as SGHRS and CDR2 as YFSETQ. This CDR3 region has 14 residues. CDR3 region: CASSRDRVSYGYTF. CDR3 nucleotides: TGCGCCAGCAGCCGGGACAGGGTGAGCTATGGCTACACCTTC. Variable domain in full (rest from reference TRBV5-1 and TRBJ1-2): KAGVTQTPRYLIKTRGQQVTLSCSPISGHRSVSWYQQTPGQGLQFLFEYFSETQRNKGNFPGRFSGRQFSNSRSEMNVSTLELGDSALYLCASSRDRVSYGYTFGSGTRLTVV.

In its sample, this clone was seen a few times. The chain employs TRBV30 and TRBJ1-1, with 7 bases matching TRBD1. The CDR3 loop spans 14 amino acids. The V gene's germline CDR1 is GTSNPN and CDR2 SVGIG (reference sequence). With 1 base clipped from V and 1 base from J, the junction kept 3 bases outside the gene matches. The CDR3 DNA sequence: TGTGCCTGGAGTGCAGGGACAGCGAACACTGAAGCTTTCTTT. Its translation is CAWSAGTANTEAFF.

The CDR3, as DNA: TGTGCCAGCAGCTTACTCACTAGCGCTGAGCAGTTCTTC. Translated, it gives CASSLLTSAEQFF. The chain joins TRBV7-3 to TRBJ2-1, with 7 bases fitting TRBD2. The germline CDR1 and CDR2 sequences are SGHTA and FQGTGA. This CDR3 has 13 amino acids. V lost 2 bases to trimming and J lost 9 bases; unmatched junction nucleotides: 4.

This chain links TRBV19 with TRBJ2-7, with a weak D call TRBD2 (6 bases). The germline V gene has CDR1 LNHDA and CDR2 SQIVND (reference sequence). V gave up 4 bases and J gave up 3 bases, with 10 bases separating them. This CDR3 spans 13 amino acids. CDR3 DNA sequence: TGTGCCAGTAGTACCCTGGGAGGCTACGAGCAGTACTTC. Translated, it gives CASSTLGGYEQYF.

This clone was counted between two and nine times. The rearrangement joins TRBV5-1 to TRBJ2-2; 11 nucleotides line up with TRBD1. V lost 2 bases and J lost 3; bases outside the gene matches: 3. The germline V gene encodes CDR1 SGHRS and CDR2 YFSETQ. The CDR3 is 16 residues long. The CDR3 region has the DNA TGCGCCAGCAGCTTAGGACAGGGGGCTTACACCGGGGAGCTGTTTTTT. Translation: CASSLGQGAYTGELFF.

This sequence joins TRBV4-1 and TRBJ1-1; no clear D gene. Germline V gene lookup returns CDR1 MGHRA and CDR2 YSYEKL. This CDR3 spans 13 amino acids. Trimming removed 1 base from V and 12 bases from J, with 15 bases in between. CDR3 sequence reads: CASSQVGARGPFF. The CDR3 DNA is TGCGCCAGCAGCCAAGTGGGAGCCAGAGGGCCTTTCTTT.

This clone was picked up one time. The CDR3 DNA is TGTGCCAGCAGCTTGGCTTTGGGGGGGATTAATCCCGGGGAGCTGTTTTTT. It encodes CASSLALGGINPGELFF. V and J are TRBV5-4 and TRBJ2-2; 7 positions agree with TRBD2. Trimming cost V 0 bases and J 6 bases; bases outside gene matches: 11. Germline assignment: CDR1 SGHNT and CDR2 YYREEE (reference sequence). The CDR3 loop spans 17 amino acids.

This clone is a singleton in its sample. This chain joins TRBV10-1 and TRBJ2-5; 8 bases are shared with TRBD2. Germline V gene sequence: CDR1 WNHNN, CDR2 SYGVQD (reference sequence). Losses at the gene ends were 2 bases for V and 7 bases for J; bases not matched to a gene: 3. The CDR3 covers 13 residues. The chain's CDR3 is CASSEELAGTQYF. The CDR3 DNA follows: TGCGCCAGCAGTGAGGAGCTAGCGGGGACCCAGTACTTC.

V usage is TRBV7-8 and J usage is TRBJ2-2, with 7 bases lining up with TRBD2. V shed 7 bases, J shed 6 bases, and the junction held 11 bases outside the gene matches. Looked up from germline, CDR1 is SGHVS and CDR2 is FQNEAQ. There are 15 residues in the CDR3. The CDR3 coding sequence is TGTGCCAGCAACATCGTAAGCGGGGCTGCCGGGGAGCTGTTTTTT. Amino acids: CASNIVSGAAGELFF.

The chain combines TRBV7-2 with TRBJ2-7, with TRBD1 matching over 8 bases. With 5 bases clipped from V and 8 bases from J, the junction kept 8 bases outside the gene matches. Germline-derived CDR1 and CDR2 are SGHTA and FQGNSA. This CDR3 has 13 amino acids. The CDR3 protein is CASSLYDRGKQYF. CDR3 coding DNA: TGTGCCAGCAGCCTCTACGACAGGGGAAAGCAGTACTTC.

The chain uses TRBV9 and TRBJ2-5; possibly TRBD1 for D (8 bases). V was shortened by 4 bases and J by 5 bases, with 18 bases between the two germline ends. The germline CDR1 and CDR2 sequences are SGDLS and YYNGEE. The CDR3 runs 15 residues. CDR3 in amino acids: CASSPTGGGHETQYF. For the CDR3, the DNA is TGTGCCAGCAGCCCTACAGGGGGGGGCCACGAGACCCAGTACTTC.

This sequence joins TRBV6-4 and TRBJ2-1; 7 bases fit TRBD1. The CDR3 sequence is 12 residues long. The V segment lost 6 bases and the J segment 9 bases; nucleotides outside the gene matches: 5. CDR1 and CDR2 (germline): MRHNA, SNTAGT. CDR3 loop: CASSHRGGEQFF. Here the CDR3 DNA reads TGTGCCAGCAGCCACAGGGGCGGTGAGCAGTTCTTC.

The CDR3 sequence is CASSSRQGAGNSPLHF. CDR3 DNA: TGTGCCAGCAGCTCCCGACAGGGGGCAGGTAATTCACCCCTCCACTTT. The chain is built from TRBV7-2 and TRBJ1-6; 10 nucleotides agree with TRBD1. J lost 6 bases, V lost 4 bases, and 6 bases had no gene match. Germline V gives CDR1 SGHTA, CDR2 FQGNSA. The CDR3 is 16 residues long.

V usage is TRBV5-4 and J usage is TRBJ2-1; 14 nucleotides agree with TRBD2. CDR1 and CDR2 from the germline V gene are SGHNT and YYREEE (reference sequence). J was trimmed by 8 bases and V by 6 bases; bases with no gene match: 10. The CDR3 extends over 16 amino acids. As DNA, the CDR3 is TGTGCCAGCAAATCCCCCGGGACTAGCGGGGGCGATGAGCAGTTCTTC. Protein sequence: CASKSPGTSGGDEQFF.

The chain couples TRBV5-1 to TRBJ2-3; 7 positions match TRBD2. The CDR3 has 16 residues. CDR1 and CDR2 (germline): SGHRS, YFSETQ. Trimming at V came to 0 bases and at J to 0 bases, leaving 4 bases not matched to a gene. The CDR3 loop is CASSLVLGGSTDTQYF. As DNA, the CDR3 is TGCGCCAGCAGCTTGGTTCTGGGGGGGAGCACAGATACGCAGTATTTT.

Judged by abundance, this clone is medium-sized. The CDR3 coding sequence is TGCGCCAGCAGCCAAGACTGGGCAGGGACTTACACTGAAGCTTTCTTT. Translated: CASSQDWAGTYTEAFF. The chain uses TRBV4-3 and TRBJ1-1, with a weak D call TRBD1 (5 bases). Per the germline V gene, CDR1 is LGHNA and CDR2 is YSLEER. V lost 0 bases and J lost 3, with 14 bases in between. This CDR3 region has 16 residues.

This clone occurred a few times. V gene TRBV5-1 combines with J gene TRBJ2-3, with TRBD1 matching 10 bases. CDR1 SGHRS and CDR2 YFSETQ come from the germline V gene. J lost 1 base, V lost 4 bases, and 3 bases had no gene match. The CDR3 is 15 residues long. CDR3 region: CASSIDRGRTDTQYF. In nucleotides, the CDR3 is TGCGCCAGCAGCATCGACAGGGGGCGCACAGATACGCAGTATTTT. Based on the CDR3 plus reference TRBV5-1 and TRBJ2-3, the full variable domain is KAGVTQTPRYLIKTRGQQVTLSCSPISGHRSVSWYQQTPGQGLQFLFEYFSETQRNKGNFPGRFSGRQFSNSRSEMNVSTLELGDSALYLCASSIDRGRTDTQYFGPGTRLTVL.

This chain's CDR3 is CASSFTGGEEKLFF. CDR3 bases: TGTGCCAGCAGCTTTACAGGGGGCGAGGAAAAACTGTTTTTT. The V and J genes are TRBV7-9 and TRBJ1-4; 9 nucleotides agree with TRBD1. Germline V CDR1 and CDR2: SEHNR, FQNEAQ (reference sequence). Unmatched junction bases numbered 4, after V lost 3 bases and J lost 8 bases. This CDR3 is 14 amino acids long.

In this sample, this clone turned up once. CDR3 sequence reads: CSVEWADTQYF. The DNA of the CDR3 is TGCAGCGTGGAGTGGGCAGATACGCAGTATTTT. The chain has TRBV29-1 and TRBJ2-3; no reliable D call. Trimming pared 6 bases from V and 4 bases from J, leaving 8 bases between. This CDR3 comprises 11 residues. Germline lookup yields CDR1 SQVTM and CDR2 ANQGSEA.

This chain connects TRBV27 to TRBJ2-1, with TRBD1 matching 8 bases. Per the germline V gene, CDR1 is MNHEY and CDR2 is SMNVEV (reference sequence). V was pared by 6 bases and J by 6 bases, with 1 base of the junction left unmatched. The CDR3 covers 12 residues. CDR3 nucleotide sequence: TGTGCCAGCAGACAGGGGGTCAATGAGCAGTTCTTC. This translates into CASRQGVNEQFF.

This clone is classed as medium-sized (0.01 to 0.1%). The chain couples TRBV30 to TRBJ1-5; D uncertain. Germline V CDR1 and CDR2: GTSNPN, SVGIG (reference sequence). The CDR3 is made up of 16 amino acids. V lost 8 bases and J 0 bases, leaving 20 bases between the germline ends. The CDR3 protein is CAAAGPGIYSNQPQHF. The DNA for the CDR3 is TGTGCCGCGGCAGGCCCGGGAATTTATAGCAATCAGCCCCAGCATTTT.

The sample holds a few counts of this clone. For the CDR3, the DNA is TGTGCCAGCAGCGACGACAGGGGGCTGGAGGAGACCCAGTACTTC. Residues: CASSDDRGLEETQYF. This sequence joins TRBV9 and TRBJ2-5, with 10 bases aligning to TRBD1. The V segment lost 3 bases and the J segment 5 bases; nucleotides outside the gene matches: 7. This CDR3 comprises 15 residues. Germline V gene sequence: CDR1 SGDLS, CDR2 YYNGEE. Drawing the rest from reference TRBV9 and TRBJ2-5, the complete variable domain is DSGVTQTPKHLITATGQRVTLRCSPRSGDLSVYWYQQSLDQGLQFLIQYYNGEERAKGNILERFSAQQFPDLHSELNLSSLELGDSALYFCASSDDRGLEETQYFGPGTRLLVL.

Written as DNA, the CDR3 is TGTGCCAGCTCTCGGGACAGGGGTCTAGAGGAGCTGTTTTTT. It specifies CASSRDRGLEELFF. The J gene is TRBJ2-2, the V gene TRBV2; 10 bases map to TRBD1. The germline CDR1 and CDR2 sequences are SNHLY and FYNNEI. V was clipped by 8 bases and J by 10 bases; unmatched bases: 10. CDR3 length: 14 residues.

The V call is TRBV4-2, the J call TRBJ2-3, with D possibly being TRBD1 (6 bases). V dropped 4 bases and J dropped 0 bases, with 14 bases sitting between them. Germline V gene sequence: CDR1 LGHNA, CDR2 YNFKEQ. The CDR3 is 16 residues long. CDR3 DNA sequence: TGTGCCAGCAGCCGAGAACAGGGCACTAGCACAGATACGCAGTATTTT. Its translation is CASSREQGTSTDTQYF.

CDR3 sequence reads: CASSLDYRSSYNSPLHF. The CDR3 nucleotides are TGTGCCAGCAGCTTAGATTACAGGAGCTCCTATAATTCACCCCTCCACTTT. V usage is TRBV7-6 and J usage is TRBJ1-6, with a weak D call TRBD1 (5 bases). The V and J ends lost 1 base and 0 bases respectively, with 10 bases between them. The CDR3 is made up of 17 amino acids. In germline, CDR1 is SGHVS, CDR2 FNYEAQ.

The chain couples TRBV9 to TRBJ2-2; 7 bases line up with TRBD1. CDR1 and CDR2 from the germline V gene are SGDLS and YYNGEE. V lost 5 bases to trimming and J lost 6 bases; unmatched junction nucleotides: 4. The CDR3 is 13 amino acids. CDR3 protein: CASRAGGAGELFF. The CDR3 DNA reads TGTGCCAGCAGAGCAGGGGGAGCCGGGGAGCTGTTTTTT.

The chain recombines TRBV29-1 with TRBJ2-1; the D is unclear. The V gene lost 3 bases and the J gene lost 8 bases, with 8 bases spanning the gap. The CDR3 has 11 residues. Per germline, CDR1 SQVTM and CDR2 ANQGSEA. The chain's CDR3 is CSVDHMDEQFF. CDR3 bases: TGCAGCGTTGATCACATGGATGAGCAGTTCTTC.

This chain uses TRBV6-1 with TRBJ1-5; D gene unclear. The CDR3 consists of 14 residues. The germline V gene has CDR1 MNHNS and CDR2 SASEGT. V lost 5 bases and J 4 bases, leaving 12 bases between the germline ends. For the CDR3, the DNA is TGTGCCAGCAGTCAGGATGGGGAGAATCAGCCCCAGCATTTT. Protein sequence: CASSQDGENQPQHF.